This T cell receptor beta chain came from a study of blood T cell repertoires in COVID-19. Clones were read by immunoSEQ multiplex PCR, and TCRdb kept only the in-frame ones, dropping some. Altogether about 140,000 clones are present, 60% to 80% being singletons, with the ten largest covering about 3.2%. Two negative PCRs, clearance, or symptom resolution had been documented for recovered Cohort 3 donors. V was trimmed by 4 bases and J by 1 base, leaving 13 bases between them. This CDR3 is built from 14 residues. CDR1 and CDR2 from the germline V gene are SQVTM and ANQGSEA. This TCR came from a woman between 45 and 65 years old who had recovered from COVID-19. This chain uses TRBV29-1 with TRBJ1-2, with D perhaps matching TRBD1 (6 bases). Source material: PBMCs or T cells enriched from blood (not recorded which). CDR3 sequence (DNA): TGCAGCGTTGTTGGGGACATAAATAACTATGGCTACACCTTC. Amino acids: CSVVGDINNYGYTF.